Listed here are 20 T cell receptor beta chains from one sample, sequenced in a study of shared clonotypes between healthy human individuals (dated by TCRdb to 2020 to 2021). Libraries came from the immunoSEQ multiplex PCR assay. TCRdb limited this immuneACCESS table to in-frame rearrangements with V and J called. A share of clones is missing; checked studies link under half to unresolved V genes, and the rest is unexplained. The sample includes a few million clones, with 93% observed a single time. The biggest ten clones account for under 0.45% of the sample. Sequences were obtained from naive CD4+ T cells from PBMCs. Taken with the paper, the label for cell subset or site translates to: CD45RA+ positively selected. The receptors were gathered from a man aged 18 to 29 in good health. Some clones in this sample may be carry-over from other donors' samples.

This chain uses TRBV28 with TRBJ1-3; no definite D call. Germline assignment: CDR1 MDHEN and CDR2 SYDVKM. V lost 6 bases and J lost 3, with 6 bases in between. This CDR3 region has 12 residues. The CDR3 loop is CASSVVGNTIYF. In DNA, the CDR3 is TGTGCCAGCAGCGTAGTTGGAAACACCATATATTTT.

For this clone: This specimen includes other DNA sequences encoding the same CDR3. The V and J genes are TRBV18 and TRBJ1-1; the match to TRBD1 covers 7 bases. Germline V lookup: CDR1 KGHSH, CDR2 LQKENI. V trimming: 6 bases; J trimming: 1 base; junction bases outside the gene matches: 11. CDR3 length equals 16 residues. CDR3 in amino acids: CASSPGVYRGNTEAFF. CDR3 nucleotides: TGTGCCAGCTCGCCAGGGGTGTACAGGGGGAACACTGAAGCTTTCTTT.

The chain employs TRBV11-2 and TRBJ1-2, with D possibly matching TRBD1 (5 bases). This CDR3 has 13 amino acids. Trimming removed 5 bases from V and 3 bases from J, with 10 bases in between. Germline V lookup: CDR1 SGHAT, CDR2 FQNNGV. CDR3 nucleotides: TGTGCCAGCAGCCCCGGGGGGTACTATGGCTACACCTTC. It is translated as CASSPGGYYGYTF.

The genes are TRBV2 and TRBJ2-3, with D possibly being TRBD1 or TRBD2 (5 bases each). Deletions cut 7 bases from V and 5 bases from J, with 16 bases between. The CDR3 sequence is 14 residues long. CDR1 SNHLY and CDR2 FYNNEI come from the germline V gene. The CDR3 is CASKMDGAVDTQYF. The CDR3 DNA reads as TGTGCCAGCAAGATGGACGGGGCAGTAGATACGCAGTATTTT.

The J gene is TRBJ1-2, the V gene TRBV28, with a weak D call TRBD1 (6 bases). V was shortened by 6 bases and J by 5 bases, with 13 bases between the two germline ends. CDR1 is MDHEN, CDR2 SYDVKM, per germline. The length of the CDR3 is 13 residues. This chain's CDR3 is CASRAGTHYGYTF. Here the CDR3 DNA reads TGTGCCAGCAGAGCCGGGACACATTATGGCTACACCTTC.

The chain links TRBV7-2 to TRBJ2-5; 11 bases are shared with TRBD2. Germline CDR1 and CDR2: SGHTA and FQGNSA. The CDR3 spans 15 residues. J gave up 3 bases and V 5 bases, and 5 bases lay outside the gene matches. The CDR3 bases are TGTGCCAGCAGCCGAACTAGCGGGAGTGAAGAGACCCAGTACTTC. It specifies CASSRTSGSEETQYF.

A word on this clone: Other DNA sequences in this sample translate to the same CDR3. The chain carries TRBV28 and TRBJ2-7; 7 bases fit TRBD1. This CDR3 has 14 residues. J was trimmed by 6 bases and V by 3 bases; bases with no gene match: 8. Germline-derived CDR1 and CDR2 are MDHEN and SYDVKM. CDR3 DNA: TGTGCCAGCAGTTTTCAAGGGGGCGGAGGCGAGCAGTACTTC. Translated, it gives CASSFQGGGGEQYF.

The chain is built from TRBV6-6 and TRBJ2-7; D not resolved. Germline-derived CDR1 and CDR2 are MNHNY and SVGAGI (reference sequence). V was clipped by 6 bases and J by 1 base, with 16 bases between them. The CDR3 loop spans 15 amino acids. The CDR3 reads CASRPPGAVSYEQYF. The DNA for the CDR3 is TGTGCCAGCAGGCCCCCCGGAGCTGTATCCTACGAGCAGTACTTC.

This clone is a singleton in its sample. Other nucleotide sequences from this sample produce the same CDR3. The V and J genes are TRBV28 and TRBJ2-7; D is unclear. The V end was cut by 6 bases, the J end by 2 bases, with 8 bases between. Germline V gene lookup returns CDR1 MDHEN and CDR2 SYDVKM. The CDR3 has 12 residues. CDR3 coding DNA: TGTGCCAGCAGCCTTACGACCTACGAGCAGTACTTC. As protein: CASSLTTYEQYF.

The gene calls are TRBV4-1 and TRBJ2-5; tentatively, D is TRBD1 or TRBD2 (5 bases each). CDR1 is MGHRA, CDR2 YSYEKL, per germline. With 4 bases removed from V and 0 bases from J, the gap between germline ends came to 9 bases. The CDR3 has 14 amino acids. CDR3 sequence reads: CASSLGTHQETQYF. The CDR3 DNA reads as TGCGCCAGCAGCCTAGGGACCCACCAAGAGACCCAGTACTTC.

The chain combines TRBV5-5 with TRBJ1-1; D gene ambiguous. V lost 2 bases, J lost 3 bases, and 8 bases lay in between. This CDR3 comprises 13 residues. Germline V gene sequence: CDR1 SGHKS, CDR2 YYEKEE (reference sequence). CDR3 nucleotide sequence: TGTGCCAGCAGCTTTCCCAGAGACACTGAAGCTTTCTTT. It translates to CASSFPRDTEAFF.

V is TRBV10-3 and J is TRBJ1-1; 8 positions agree with TRBD1. From germline, CDR1 is ENHRY and CDR2 SYGVKD. Germline trimming cut 8 bases from V and 0 bases from J; bases unmatched to any gene: 8. The CDR3 extends over 15 amino acids. CDR3 amino acids: CAIGRQGRMNTEAFF. In DNA, the CDR3 is TGTGCCATCGGACGACAGGGGAGGATGAACACTGAAGCTTTCTTT.

This CDR3 reads CASSPVMAGGPDTQYF. The CDR3 region has the DNA TGTGCCAGCAGTCCCGTAATGGCGGGAGGCCCAGATACGCAGTATTTT. The chain has TRBV28 and TRBJ2-3; 8 bases are a match to TRBD2. CDR1 and CDR2 from the germline V gene are MDHEN and SYDVKM. V shed 5 bases, J shed 4 bases, and the junction held 11 bases outside the gene matches. This CDR3 is built from 16 residues. Supplemented by reference TRBV28 and TRBJ2-3, the full variable domain reads DVKVTQSSRYLVKRTGEKVFLECVQDMDHENMFWYRQDPGLGLRLIYFSYDVKMKEKGDIPEGYSVSREKKERFSLILESASTNQTSMYLCASSPVMAGGPDTQYFGPGTRLTVL.

A single count supports this clone. Other DNA sequences within the sample encode an identical CDR3. The chain carries TRBV7-9 and TRBJ1-3; D is possibly TRBD1 (5 bases). The V and J ends lost 8 bases and 0 bases respectively, with 14 bases between them. Germline V gene data show CDR1 as SEHNR and CDR2 as FQNEAQ (reference sequence). This CDR3 is 15 amino acids long. CDR3 DNA sequence: TGTGCCAGCGGACCCGGGGCTAGCTCTGGAAACACCATATATTTT. Protein sequence: CASGPGASSGNTIYF.

This sequence joins TRBV7-3 and TRBJ2-1; D tentatively fits TRBD1 or TRBD2 (5 bases each). Trimming cost V 2 bases and J 0 bases, with 11 bases left between them. Germline V gene lookup returns CDR1 SGHTA and CDR2 FQGTGA. This CDR3 comprises 16 residues. The CDR3 sequence: CASSLSGALSYNEQFF. In DNA, the CDR3 is TGTGCCAGCAGCTTATCCGGGGCCCTCTCCTACAATGAGCAGTTCTTC.

This chain uses TRBV7-3 with TRBJ2-2, with D possibly being TRBD1 or TRBD2 (5 bases each). CDR3 size: 16 residues. CDR1 is SGHTA, CDR2 FQGTGA, per germline. Trimming left V 4 bases short and J 0 bases short, with 12 bases between. The CDR3 bases are TGTGCCAGCAGCTACCTCGGGGCGACGAACACCGGGGAGCTGTTTTTT. It encodes CASSYLGATNTGELFF.

V and J are TRBV19 and TRBJ1-3; weak D call: TRBD1 (5 bases). Per germline, CDR1 LNHDA and CDR2 SQIVND (reference sequence). The CDR3 has 15 amino acids. V was clipped by 5 bases and J by 0 bases, with 11 bases between them. CDR3 amino acids: CASSPGPASGNTIYF. As DNA, the CDR3 is TGTGCCAGTAGTCCGGGACCTGCCTCTGGAAACACCATATATTTT.

This chain joins TRBV19 and TRBJ2-3, with a tentative D call TRBD2 (5 bases). Germline assignment: CDR1 LNHDA and CDR2 SQIVND (reference sequence). Trimming left V 5 bases short and J 4 bases short, with 13 bases between. The CDR3 extends over 14 amino acids. The CDR3 bases are TGTGCCAGTAGTCTCGGGCGGGTGGCAGATACGCAGTATTTT. This encodes CASSLGRVADTQYF.

This chain's CDR3 is CASSWGQTYEQYF. CDR3 DNA: TGTGCCAGCAGCTGGGGACAGACCTACGAGCAGTACTTC. V is TRBV7-8 and J is TRBJ2-7, with 7 bases that match TRBD1. Germline assignment: CDR1 SGHVS and CDR2 FQNEAQ. Trimming cost V 4 bases and J 2 bases; bases outside gene matches: 2. There are 13 residues in the CDR3.

This clone was seen just once. The rearrangement uses TRBV11-2 and TRBJ2-1, with 7 bases lining up with TRBD2. Germline V gene lookup returns CDR1 SGHAT and CDR2 FQNNGV. V dropped 5 bases and J dropped 5; count of bases not matched to a gene: 3. This CDR3 region has 13 residues. CDR3 region: CASSVGTNNEQFF. The CDR3, as DNA: TGTGCCAGCAGCGTCGGGACTAACAATGAGCAGTTCTTC.